The text below deals with one T cell receptor beta chain. The authors' processing: Using reference gene primer amplification, nucleated cell counts were estimated. The protocol was immunoSEQ multiplex PCR, while the TCRdb copy is restricted to in-frame clones and leaves out a portion. Clone size and V and J calls were adopted from that table, with D and trimming inferred from the DNA. Of around 95,000 clones in the sample, over 65% were seen once. This entry is derived from a study of blood T cell repertoires in COVID-19. Study overall: PBMCs, B-cell-depleted T cells, or T cells provided the cDNA or gDNA that made up the material.

From germline, CDR1 is MNHNY and CDR2 SVGAGI (reference sequence). V dropped 2 bases and J dropped 3; count of bases not matched to a gene: 10. This CDR3 is 16 amino acids long. The chain employs TRBV6-6 and TRBJ2-7, with 7 positions matching TRBD1. This clonotype was sampled from a human donor in a cohort sampled during active COVID-19. Sequenced sample: peripheral blood. The CDR3 here is CASSYNGDSTFYEQYF. The DNA for the CDR3 is TGTGCCAGCAGTTACAATGGGGACAGTACGTTCTACGAGCAGTACTTC.